This T cell receptor beta chain is drawn from a study of Graves' ophthalmopathy and Graves' hyperthyroidism. The study, taken as a whole, reports: Blood contained most expanded thyroid clonotypes exceeding 0.001 frequency. At 65% to 71% sensitivity and 72.22% specificity, the model predicted progression of the ophthalmopathy.

In regard to this clonotype: Its target is unknown. The junction departs from germline at one end; a sequencing error may be responsible.

TCR beta CDR3 regions were amplified from RNA transcripts. HTBI primers served in a first-round RT-PCR, which a second-round multiplex PCR followed. TCRdb reanalysed the multiplex PCR reads using MiXCR and keeps one entry per CDR3 protein. The top ten clones hold roughly half of a sample with some 250,000 distinct CDR3 sequences, 45% of them seen once. In donors with ophthalmopathy, activity was moderate-to-severe, with CAS ≥3, NOSPECS ≥4 and duration under 3 months. Pregnant or lactating patients and those with other autoimmune diseases or uncontrolled infections were excluded. Germline loops: CDR1 SGHRS, CDR2 YFSETQ. The length of the CDR3 is 15 residues.

Sequencing was performed on peripheral blood. This sequence joins TRBV5-1 and TRBJ2-5, with a weak D call TRBD1 (5 bases). The clonotype was recovered from an adult man with Graves' ophthalmopathy. This chain's CDR3 is CAGSYGMGLEETQYF. CDR3 DNA sequence: TGCGCCGGCAGCTATGGGATGGGGCTGGAAGAGACCCAGTACTTC.